These 11 T cell receptor beta chains originate from one sample sequenced in a study of vaccination and CD4 T cells after COVID-19. The antigens for these receptors are not known. Oncomine TCR Beta short-read sequencing was applied to DNA from cultured CD4+ T cells. MiXCR was run by TCRdb on the PCR reads, yielding one entry per CDR3 protein. The repertoire has over 9,000 distinct CDR3 sequences, roughly a fifth of them found once; the top ten carry more than 9%. Treatment of the sample: approximately 11-day PBMC culture with coronavirus spike peptide pools or control peptides (ViraFEST assay). Source: CD4+ T cells from blood, cultured in vitro, taken after SARS-CoV-2 vaccination. These receptors all come from a human donor who had recovered from COVID-19.

Concerning this clonotype itself: The germline gene is not matched at one end of the junction; a read error may be the cause. The chain uses TRBV28 and TRBJ2-1; D gene ambiguous. The CDR3 loop spans 14 amino acids. The germline V gene encodes CDR1 MDHEN and CDR2 SYDVKM. The CDR3 DNA is TGTGACAGCAGCAGCGCCCTCTCCTACAATGAGCAGTTCTTC. This sequence encodes CDSSSALSYNEQFF.

This clonotype was observed a handful of times. The V call is TRBV7-2, the J call TRBJ2-1; a possible D gene is TRBD2 (6 bases). CDR1 and CDR2 from the germline V gene are SGHTA and FQGNSA. The CDR3 contains 14 residues. V lost 5 bases and J 7 bases, leaving 15 bases between the germline ends. The CDR3 nucleotides are TGTGCCAGCAGCCGCCGGGTAGCGGTTAATGAGCAGTTCTTC. Protein sequence: CASSRRVAVNEQFF.

The chain uses TRBV11-2 and TRBJ2-5; 9 nucleotides line up with TRBD1. The J segment lost 6 bases and the V segment lost 1 base, leaving 6 bases of the junction unmatched. This CDR3 contains 15 residues. Germline lookup yields CDR1 SGHAT and CDR2 FQNNGV. CDR3 sequence reads: CASSLGTGVFKTQYF. In DNA form, the CDR3 reads TGTGCCAGCAGCTTAGGGACAGGGGTTTTTAAGACCCAGTACTTC.

This clonotype was recorded a few times. This chain uses TRBV6-5 with TRBJ2-3; TRBD1 or TRBD2 may be the D gene (5 bases each). Germline V gene sequence: CDR1 MNHEY, CDR2 SVGAGI. V was clipped by 4 bases and J by 6 bases, with 14 bases between them. This CDR3 has 14 residues. The CDR3 DNA is TGTGCCAGCAGTTTCGGGGCAAGGTCGGATACGCAGTATTTT. Protein product: CASSFGARSDTQYF.

This chain uses TRBV24-1 with TRBJ1-3; D is unclear. The germline V gene has CDR1 KGHDR and CDR2 SFDVKD. Deletions cut 2 bases from V and 3 bases from J, with 7 bases between. This CDR3 has 14 amino acids. This chain's CDR3 is CATSDSNGGNTIYF. CDR3 in DNA: TGTGCCACCAGTGATTCAAACGGTGGAAACACCATATATTTT.

Note on this clonotype: One base away lies a much larger clone, so this may be a sequencing read error. The chain is built from TRBV20-1 and TRBJ2-2, with D tentatively TRBD2 (5 bases). The CDR3 spans 14 residues. Germline values: CDR1 DFQATT, CDR2 SNEGSKA (reference sequence). The CDR3 coding sequence is TGCAGTGCTAGATCTAGGGTGGGCACCGGGGAGCCGTTTTTT. Amino acid sequence: CSARSRVGTGEPFF.

The sample holds a few counts of this clonotype. V gene TRBV19 combines with J gene TRBJ1-2; possible D gene TRBD1, 5 bases. The CDR3 loop spans 13 amino acids. The germline CDR1 and CDR2 sequences are LNHDA and SQIVND (reference sequence). V was shortened by 0 bases and J by 7 bases, with 9 bases between the two germline ends. CDR3 DNA: TGTGCCAGTAGTATAGAGGGGGTCGGTGGCTACACCTTC. Amino acids: CASSIEGVGGYTF.

The chain links TRBV20-1 to TRBJ2-7; TRBD2 agrees at 7 bases. Per germline, CDR1 DFQATT and CDR2 SNEGSKA (reference sequence). V gave up 6 bases and J gave up 8 bases; unmatched junction bases: 16. CDR3 length: 14 amino acids. The DNA for the CDR3 is TGCAGTGCGGTGGCACGCCTGGGGGGGGGGAAGCAGTACTTC. Encoded protein: CSAVARLGGGKQYF.

V gene TRBV29-1 combines with J gene TRBJ2-3, with 7 bases identical to TRBD1. Germline V gene sequence: CDR1 SQVTM, CDR2 ANQGSEA. V shed 6 bases and J 2 bases; nucleotides not matched to a gene: 8. This CDR3 is built from 14 residues. The CDR3: CSVTPGQFTDTQYF. The DNA of the CDR3 is TGCAGCGTCACCCCGGGACAGTTCACAGATACGCAGTATTTT.

V and J are TRBV11-1 and TRBJ2-1; 8 bases fit TRBD2. This CDR3 is 15 amino acids long. In germline, CDR1 is SGHAT, CDR2 FQDESV (reference sequence). The V segment lost 5 bases and the J segment 3 bases; nucleotides outside the gene matches: 6. The CDR3 protein is CASSLSGANYNEQFF. The CDR3 coding sequence is TGTGCCAGCAGCCTTAGCGGGGCCAACTACAATGAGCAGTTCTTC.

This clonotype was seen a few times. The genes are TRBV24-1 and TRBJ2-1, with D possibly being TRBD2 (5 bases). V lost 0 bases, J lost 12 bases, and 8 bases lay in between. Germline assignment: CDR1 KGHDR and CDR2 SFDVKD. The CDR3 runs to 12 residues. The DNA of the CDR3 is TGTGCCACCAGTGATTTGCTCGGGATGCAGTTCTTC. Translating it yields CATSDLLGMQFF.